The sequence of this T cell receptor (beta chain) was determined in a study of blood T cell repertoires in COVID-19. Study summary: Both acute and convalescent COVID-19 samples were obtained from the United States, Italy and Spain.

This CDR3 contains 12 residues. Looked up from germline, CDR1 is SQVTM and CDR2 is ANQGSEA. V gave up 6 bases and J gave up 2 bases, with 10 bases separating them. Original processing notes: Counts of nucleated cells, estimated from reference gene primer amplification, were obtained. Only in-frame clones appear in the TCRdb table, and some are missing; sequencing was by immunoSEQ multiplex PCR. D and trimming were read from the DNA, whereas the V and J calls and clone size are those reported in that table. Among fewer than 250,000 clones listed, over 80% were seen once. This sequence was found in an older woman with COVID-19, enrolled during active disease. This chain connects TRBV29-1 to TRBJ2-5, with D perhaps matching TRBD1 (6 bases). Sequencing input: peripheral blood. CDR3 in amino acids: CSVSTGQETQYF. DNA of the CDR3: TGCAGCGTCTCGACAGGTCAAGAGACCCAGTACTTC.